These 20 T cell receptor beta chains originate from one sample sequenced in a study of blood T cell repertoires in COVID-19 (dated by TCRdb to 2020 to 2021). Library preparation was by the immunoSEQ multiplex PCR assay. TCRdb took this table from immuneACCESS and kept in-frame rearrangements with V and J called. Such tables lack part of the clones; where checked against another copy, unresolved V genes explain under half of the gap, and the rest is unexplained. The sample contains tens of thousands of clones, roughly 76% of them found a single time. In total, the top ten clones hold approximately 20% of the sample. Sequences were obtained from peripheral blood. All receptors come from a woman aged 70 to 79 with acute or convalescent COVID-19.

On this clone: At one boundary the junction diverges from the germline segment, which might be a read error. The V and J genes are TRBV5-6 and TRBJ2-1; 12 bases match TRBD2. From germline, CDR1 is SGHDT and CDR2 YYEEEE. The CDR3 is 17 residues long. CDR3 bases: TGTGCCGGCAGCACGACAGTGACTAGCGGGAGCTACAATGAGCAGTTCTTC. As protein: CAGSTTVTSGSYNEQFF. The entire variable domain, with the rest obtained from reference TRBV5-6 and TRBJ2-1, is as follows: DAGVTQSPTHLIKTRGQQVTLRCSPKSGHDTVSWYQQALGQGPQFIFQYYEEEERQRGNFPDRFSGHQFPNYSSELNVNALLLGDSALYLCAGSTTVTSGSYNEQFFGPGTRLTVL.

V gene TRBV3-1 (or the pseudogene TRBV3-2) combines with J gene TRBJ1-6; 9 bases line up with TRBD1. The CDR3 consists of 15 residues. V shed 1 base, J shed 6 bases, and the junction held 1 base outside the gene matches. Germline lookup yields CDR1 LGHDT and CDR2 YNNKEL (reference sequence). The CDR3 bases are TGTGCCAGCAGCCAAGTGGGACAGGGTAATTCACCCCTCCACTTT. Translation: CASSQVGQGNSPLHF.

This clone was seen just once. J is TRBJ1-5 and V is TRBV2; TRBD1 aligns across 8 bases. Per the germline V gene, CDR1 is SNHLY and CDR2 is FYNNEI. This CDR3 is 15 amino acids long. V trimming: 3 bases; J trimming: 6 bases; junction bases outside the gene matches: 7. The CDR3 nucleotides are TGTGCCAGCAGTGACCCGGACAGGGTTGGTCAGCCCCAGCATTTT. This translates into CASSDPDRVGQPQHF.

This clone was seen only a few times. V and J are TRBV29-1 and TRBJ1-1; perhaps TRBD1 as D (6 bases). In germline, CDR1 is SQVTM, CDR2 ANQGSEA. With 4 bases removed from V and 4 bases from J, the gap between germline ends came to 10 bases. The length of the CDR3 is 12 residues. CDR3 nucleotide sequence: TGCAGCGTTGGACTCAGGGGCACTGAAGCTTTCTTT. Amino acids: CSVGLRGTEAFF.

V is TRBV30 and J is TRBJ2-2; the match to TRBD1 covers 9 bases. With V trimmed by 0 bases and J by 8 bases, 10 bases remained unmatched. This CDR3 has 16 residues. The germline gives CDR1 GTSNPN, CDR2 SVGIG (reference sequence). The CDR3 loop is CAWSVVGTGRKGELFF. As DNA, the CDR3 is TGTGCCTGGAGTGTAGTAGGGACAGGGAGGAAGGGGGAGCTGTTTTTT.

The chain recombines TRBV18 with TRBJ1-3, with D maybe TRBD1 (5 bases). This CDR3 region has 16 residues. CDR1 is KGHSH, CDR2 LQKENI, per germline. Trimming stripped 6 bases from V and 4 bases from J, with 19 bases between. The CDR3: CASSPTGARFGNTIYF. The CDR3 DNA sequence: TGTGCCAGCTCCCCCACAGGAGCCCGGTTCGGAAACACCATATATTTT.

The genes are TRBV11-2 and TRBJ1-2, with TRBD1 matching over 11 bases. This CDR3 comprises 16 residues. V lost 5 bases, J lost 4 bases, and 9 bases stayed unmatched. The germline V gene has CDR1 SGHAT and CDR2 FQNNGV. The CDR3 DNA reads as TGTGCCAGCAGCCTCCCAGGACAGGGGGCAGTCTATGGCTACACCTTC. It translates to CASSLPGQGAVYGYTF. Combining the CDR3 with reference TRBV11-2 and TRBJ1-2 gives the whole variable domain EAGVAQSPRYKIIEKRQSVAFWCNPISGHATLYWYQQILGQGPKLLIQFQNNGVVDDSQLPKDRFSAERLKGVDSTLKIQPAKLEDSAVYLCASSLPGQGAVYGYTFGSGTRLTVV.

V and J are TRBV2 and TRBJ2-4; 12 bases match TRBD2. CDR3 length: 19 amino acids. Germline CDR1 reads SNHLY; CDR2 reads FYNNEI. J gave up 0 bases and V 5 bases, and 11 bases lay outside the gene matches. CDR3 nucleotides: TGTGCCAGCAGTTACAGGGGGCTAGCGGGAGGGCTAGCCAAAAACATTCAGTACTTC. Protein sequence: CASSYRGLAGGLAKNIQYF.

The chain links TRBV5-1 to TRBJ1-1; no clear D. The CDR3 length is 11 residues. CDR1 SGHRS and CDR2 YFSETQ come from the germline V gene. V was cut by 0 bases and J by 8 bases, with 5 bases left in between. CDR3 nucleotides: TGCGCCAGCAGCTTGGAAACAGAAGCTTTCTTT. Amino acids: CASSLETEAFF.

The rearrangement uses TRBV6-5 and TRBJ1-2, with 10 bases lining up with TRBD1. This CDR3 spans 15 amino acids. In germline, CDR1 is MNHEY, CDR2 SVGAGI. Trimming took 8 bases from V and 3 from J; bases not matched to a gene: 9. The CDR3 here is CASHDLTGGYYGYTF. The DNA for the CDR3 is TGTGCCAGCCATGATTTGACAGGGGGCTACTATGGCTACACCTTC.

This chain connects TRBV12-5 to TRBJ2-3; no firm D call. CDR1 and CDR2 (germline): LGHNT, FRNRAP. The CDR3 length is 15 residues. Trimming removed 7 bases at V and 0 bases at J, with 14 bases between. CDR3 coding DNA: TGTGCTAGTGCCCAACACATTCTTAGCACAGATACGCAGTATTTT. Its translation is CASAQHILSTDTQYF.

The V gene is TRBV19, the J gene TRBJ1-6; D possibly corresponds to TRBD1 (5 bases). The germline V and J ends were trimmed by 5 bases and 18 bases, with 17 bases remaining between them. Germline CDR1 is LNHDA and CDR2 is SQIVND (reference sequence). The CDR3 is 12 residues long. CDR3 nucleotide sequence: TGTGCCAGTAGTGGGCGGGACGGCCGACACCACTTT. This gives the protein CASSGRDGRHHF.

The sample holds one count of this clone. V gene TRBV10-1 combines with J gene TRBJ2-1; TRBD2 matches 9 bases. Germline V CDR1 and CDR2: WNHNN, SYGVQD (reference sequence). V trimming: 6 bases; J trimming: 8 bases; junction bases outside the gene matches: 11. The CDR3 length is 15 residues. As DNA, the CDR3 is TGCGCCAGCAGGCCCGGGACTAGCCCTGGGGATGAGCAGTTCTTC. It codes for CASRPGTSPGDEQFF.

V and J are TRBV6-5 and TRBJ1-2; 8 positions match TRBD1. With V trimmed by 8 bases and J by 8 bases, 13 bases remained unmatched. Germline CDR1 is MNHEY and CDR2 is SVGAGI. The CDR3 consists of 14 residues. DNA for the CDR3: TGTGCCAGCTTAGAGGGACAGGCTGCTCGGGGCTACACCTTC. It translates to CASLEGQAARGYTF.

The chain links TRBV29-1 to TRBJ2-1; D might be TRBD1 (5 bases). This CDR3 region has 12 residues. CDR1 and CDR2 (germline): SQVTM, ANQGSEA. V was pared by 3 bases and J by 9 bases, with 12 bases between. The CDR3 nucleotides are TGCAGCGTTGATGCTAAAAGGGGTGAGCAGTTCTTC. It codes for CSVDAKRGEQFF.

This sequence joins TRBV5-6 and TRBJ2-5; 7 nucleotides agree with TRBD2. The CDR3 extends over 19 amino acids. V dropped 2 bases and J dropped 5; count of bases not matched to a gene: 21. In germline, CDR1 is SGHDT, CDR2 YYEEEE. CDR3 amino acids: CASSFGLMGLAAHRETQYF. The CDR3 bases are TGTGCCAGCAGCTTCGGGCTAATGGGGCTAGCGGCCCACCGGGAGACCCAGTACTTC.

This clone was observed a single time. The gene calls are TRBV28 and TRBJ2-3; 13 positions agree with TRBD2. Germline CDR1 and CDR2: MDHEN and SYDVKM. The CDR3 extends over 18 amino acids. V lost 4 bases to trimming and J lost 0 bases; unmatched junction nucleotides: 7. The CDR3 coding sequence is TGTGCCAGCAGTTACCCCGGGACTAGCGGGACAAGCACAGATACGCAGTATTTT. It is translated as CASSYPGTSGTSTDTQYF.

The J gene is TRBJ2-3, the V gene TRBV9, with 10 bases fitting TRBD1. CDR1 is SGDLS, CDR2 YYNGEE, per germline. This CDR3 spans 14 amino acids. V trimming: 5 bases; J trimming: 3 bases; junction bases outside the gene matches: 3. The CDR3 sequence is CASRGDRGTDTQYF. In DNA, the CDR3 is TGTGCCAGCAGGGGGGACAGGGGAACAGATACGCAGTATTTT.

With respect to this clone: Within the sample, other DNA sequences also encode this same CDR3. The chain is built from TRBV28 and TRBJ1-2; 11 positions agree with TRBD1. J lost 7 bases, V lost 5 bases, and 6 bases had no gene match. CDR1 MDHEN and CDR2 SYDVKM come from the germline V gene. The CDR3 totals 14 residues. For the CDR3, the DNA is TGTGCCAGCAGTCGCCAGGGACAGGGGGGTGGCTACACCTTC. It translates to CASSRQGQGGGYTF.

The J gene is TRBJ2-7, the V gene TRBV11-2, with unresolved D. CDR1 and CDR2 from the germline V gene are SGHAT and FQNNGV. There are 13 residues in the CDR3. V lost 1 base, J lost 1 base, and 5 bases lay in between. The CDR3 loop is CASSLVRSYEQYF. CDR3 in DNA: TGTGCCAGCAGCTTAGTACGGTCCTACGAGCAGTACTTC. The whole variable domain, filled in from reference TRBV11-2 and TRBJ2-7, reads EAGVAQSPRYKIIEKRQSVAFWCNPISGHATLYWYQQILGQGPKLLIQFQNNGVVDDSQLPKDRFSAERLKGVDSTLKIQPAKLEDSAVYLCASSLVRSYEQYFGPGTRLTVT.